Listed below are T cell receptor beta chains from one sample, sequenced in a study of cytomegalovirus exposure and HLA in healthy donors. The protocol was immunoSEQ multiplex PCR, while the TCRdb copy is restricted to in-frame clones and leaves out a portion. The table has over 65,000 clones, around 67% seen once. The sequenced sample consisted of PBMCs. These receptors all stem from a woman between 50 and 59 years old in good health and CMV-seropositive. The CDR3 runs from the conserved cysteine through the conserved F or W. Only some rows state a clone size, as once, few, many or a class for expanded clones.

clone size: .
V gene: TRBV9
J gene: TRBJ2-3
CDR3 protein: CASSVGTIADTQYF

clone size: few
V gene: TRBV5-1
J gene: TRBJ2-1
CDR3 protein: CASSSGTSGGNEQFF

clone size: once
V gene: TRBV11-3
J gene: TRBJ2-2
CDR3 protein: CASSLDRGSGELFF

clone size: .
V gene: TRBV5-6
J gene: TRBJ1-6
CDR3 protein: CASSVQGPRPLHF

clone size: .
V gene: TRBV6-5
J gene: TRBJ1-2
CDR3 protein: CASSPQGASGYTF

clone size: .
V gene: TRBV9
J gene: TRBJ2-7
CDR3 protein: CASSVGPLAGDEQYF

clone size: once
V gene: TRBV6-5
J gene: TRBJ1-2
CDR3 protein: CASSYDRTGRIGYTF

clone size: once
V gene: TRBV7-6
J gene: TRBJ2-1
CDR3 protein: CASSLKRGSSYNEQFF

clone size: few
V gene: TRBV13
J gene: TRBJ1-3
CDR3 protein: CASSLRTTGNTIYF

clone size: .
V gene: TRBV19
J gene: TRBJ2-3
CDR3 protein: CASRTGGGQYF

clone size: few
V gene: TRBV6-6
J gene: TRBJ1-5
CDR3 protein: CASSFLNQPQHF

clone size: .
V gene: TRBV10-3
J gene: TRBJ1-2
CDR3 protein: CAIKQGADGYTF

clone size: .
V gene: TRBV6-5
J gene: TRBJ1-2
CDR3 protein: CASSYGSARQEAGYTF

clone size: once
V gene: TRBV15
J gene: TRBJ1-1
CDR3 protein: CATSADRGRGNTEAFF

clone size: once
V gene: TRBV28
J gene: .
CDR3 protein: CASSPDNAYEQYF

clone size: few
V gene: TRBV10-1
J gene: TRBJ1-5
CDR3 protein: CASTGTGENQPQHF

clone size: .
V gene: TRBV9
J gene: TRBJ2-1
CDR3 protein: CASSGLAGVGNEQFF

clone size: .
V gene: TRBV7-2
J gene: TRBJ1-2
CDR3 protein: CASSLVSGDGYTF

clone size: few
V gene: TRBV28
J gene: TRBJ2-2
CDR3 protein: CASSWGVGFRTGELFF

clone size: .
V gene: TRBV6-6
J gene: TRBJ1-2
CDR3 protein: CASSYDRGNYGYTF

clone size: .
V gene: TRBV6-6
J gene: TRBJ1-2
CDR3 protein: CASSYSVQGAGGYTF

clone size: .
V gene: TRBV4-1
J gene: TRBJ2-7
CDR3 protein: CASSPTSPFEQYF

clone size: .
V gene: TRBV7-6
J gene: TRBJ2-1
CDR3 protein: CASSLGLADNEQFF

clone size: .
V gene: TRBV5-1
J gene: TRBJ2-7
CDR3 protein: CASSSDYEQYF

clone size: .
V gene: TRBV29-1
J gene: TRBJ1-6
CDR3 protein: CSVEVPGSTLHF

clone size: .
V gene: TRBV9
J gene: TRBJ1-1
CDR3 protein: CASSGGTGGTEAFF

clone size: once
V gene: TRBV5-5
J gene: TRBJ2-3
CDR3 protein: CASSLDYSTDTQYF

clone size: .
V gene: TRBV27
J gene: TRBJ1-5
CDR3 protein: CASSLLAGGQPQHF

clone size: .
V gene: TRBV6-4
J gene: TRBJ1-2
CDR3 protein: CASSRDRAGGYTF

clone size: .
V gene: TRBV11-2
J gene: .
CDR3 protein: CASSLDHSAGAYEQYF

clone size: .
V gene: TRBV5-1
J gene: TRBJ2-3
CDR3 protein: CASSLKVLAGGGTDTQYF

clone size: once
V gene: TRBV14
J gene: TRBJ2-2
CDR3 protein: CASSPGAGGRSGELFF

clone size: .
V gene: TRBV10-2
J gene: TRBJ2-1
CDR3 protein: CASSIPGLAAYNEQFF

clone size: .
V gene: TRBV2
J gene: TRBJ1-1
CDR3 protein: CASSNRGKNTEAFF

clone size: few
V gene: TRBV6-5
J gene: TRBJ1-3
CDR3 protein: CASSWTGENTIYF

clone size: .
V gene: TRBV5-1
J gene: TRBJ2-3
CDR3 protein: CASSLVFGASGGIQDTQYF

clone size: .
V gene: TRBV30
J gene: TRBJ1-1
CDR3 protein: CAWSVRPEEGTEAFF

clone size: .
V gene: TRBV19
J gene: TRBJ2-1
CDR3 protein: CASSRSSGGYNEQFF

clone size: .
V gene: TRBV6-1
J gene: TRBJ1-2
CDR3 protein: CASSLTTGEYGYTF

clone size: .
V gene: TRBV27
J gene: TRBJ2-1
CDR3 protein: CASSLSDRNEQFF

clone size: few
V gene: TRBV2
J gene: TRBJ1-4
CDR3 protein: CASRGQGGEKLFF

clone size: .
V gene: TRBV28
J gene: TRBJ2-4
CDR3 protein: CASRSTTPQGLAKNIQYF

clone size: few
V gene: TRBV10-1
J gene: TRBJ2-1
CDR3 protein: CASSDHLAGGTEQFF

clone size: .
V gene: TRBV18
J gene: TRBJ1-1
CDR3 protein: CASSRLQENTEAFF

clone size: few
V gene: TRBV16
J gene: TRBJ1-5
CDR3 protein: CASSQFDRRVQPQHF

clone size: few
V gene: TRBV15
J gene: TRBJ1-2
CDR3 protein: CATRNGSTGDYGYTF

clone size: .
V gene: TRBV5-6
J gene: TRBJ2-1
CDR3 protein: CASRGQSSYNEQFF

clone size: few
V gene: TRBV7-9
J gene: TRBJ2-3
CDR3 protein: CAKTSGSTDTQYF

clone size: .
V gene: TRBV29-1
J gene: TRBJ2-3
CDR3 protein: CSVDSSTDTQYF

clone size: few
V gene: TRBV11-2
J gene: TRBJ2-7
CDR3 protein: CASVYAAGGQYEQYF

clone size: .
V gene: TRBV9
J gene: TRBJ1-1
CDR3 protein: CASSVGGEGDTEAFF

clone size: .
V gene: TRBV7-2
J gene: TRBJ2-5
CDR3 protein: CASSPGETQYF

clone size: .
V gene: TRBV19
J gene: TRBJ1-4
CDR3 protein: CASSMILRGSDEKLFF

clone size: .
V gene: TRBV2
J gene: TRBJ1-3
CDR3 protein: CARTDRDTIYF

clone size: .
V gene: TRBV19
J gene: TRBJ1-5
CDR3 protein: CASSIDEARAGTNQPQHF

clone size: .
V gene: TRBV25-1
J gene: TRBJ1-5
CDR3 protein: CASSPKGGTVSNQPQHF

clone size: .
V gene: TRBV15
J gene: TRBJ2-4
CDR3 protein: CATSGGEGIAKNIQYF

clone size: .
V gene: TRBV5-1
J gene: TRBJ1-2
CDR3 protein: CASSLLQGARGYTF

clone size: .
V gene: TRBV19
J gene: TRBJ2-7
CDR3 protein: CASRGQGTGEQYF

clone size: few
V gene: TRBV6-6
J gene: TRBJ2-7
CDR3 protein: CASSLDRGDEQYF